This T cell receptor beta chain originates from a study of a mutant IDH1 vaccine in newly diagnosed glioma. Study outcomes and limitations: It was 85% to 95% of patients that developed vaccine-induced immune responses.

Sample time point: week 5, during vaccination. Vaccination used 300 ug of mutant IDH1 20-mer peptide per dose, with topical imiquimod. Donors had new WHO grade 3 or 4 IDH1-mutant, ATRX-lost astrocytomas. V lost 6 bases, J lost 7 bases, and 10 bases lay in between. Germline CDR1 is SGHVS and CDR2 is FQNEAQ. The CDR3 extends over 12 amino acids. TCRdb's copy holds only in-frame clones and misses some; the assay was immunoSEQ multiplex PCR. The table lists 40,000 to 60,000 clones, 78% of them singletons. Concerning this clone itself: Its target is not known.

This sequence originates from a woman aged 40 to 50 with glioma. The chain carries TRBV7-8 and TRBJ2-1; D could derive from TRBD1 or TRBD2 (5 bases each). The starting material was PBMCs, obtained from a glioma patient whose treatment included an IDH1 peptide vaccine. The CDR3 DNA follows: TGTGCCAGCAGTCTTTGGGGGAATGAGCAGTTCTTC. It yields the protein CASSLWGNEQFF. The full variable domain, its missing parts supplied by reference TRBV7-8 and TRBJ2-1, is GAGVSQSPRYKVAKRGQDVALRCDPISGHVSLFWYQQALGQGPEFLTYFQNEAQLDKSGLPSDRFFAERPEGSVSTLKIQRTQQEDSAVYLCASSLWGNEQFFGPGTRLTVL.